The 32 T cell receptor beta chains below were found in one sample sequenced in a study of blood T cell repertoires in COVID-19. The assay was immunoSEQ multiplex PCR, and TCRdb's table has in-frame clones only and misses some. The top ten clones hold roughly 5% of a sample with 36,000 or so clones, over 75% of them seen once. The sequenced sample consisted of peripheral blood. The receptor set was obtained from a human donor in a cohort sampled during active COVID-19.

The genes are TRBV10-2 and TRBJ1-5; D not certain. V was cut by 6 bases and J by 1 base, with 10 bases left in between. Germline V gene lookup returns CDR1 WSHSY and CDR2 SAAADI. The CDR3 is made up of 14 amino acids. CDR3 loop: CASSPSGSNQPQHF. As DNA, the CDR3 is TGCGCCAGCAGCCCGTCGGGGAGCAATCAGCCCCAGCATTTT.

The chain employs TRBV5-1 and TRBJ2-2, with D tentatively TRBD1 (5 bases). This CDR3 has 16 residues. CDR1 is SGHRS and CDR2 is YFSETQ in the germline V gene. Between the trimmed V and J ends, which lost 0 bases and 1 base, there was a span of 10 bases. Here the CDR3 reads CASSLVRQGNTGELFF. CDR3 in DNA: TGCGCCAGCAGCTTGGTACGGCAGGGGAACACCGGGGAGCTGTTTTTT.

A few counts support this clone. CDR3 coding DNA: TGTGCCAGCAGCCAACACTCTGGAAACACCATATATTTT. It yields the protein CASSQHSGNTIYF. The V call is TRBV3-1 (or the pseudogene TRBV3-2), the J call TRBJ1-3, with D uncertain. Trimming took 2 bases from V and 0 from J, leaving 2 bases between them. This CDR3 comprises 13 residues. The germline gives CDR1 LGHDT, CDR2 YNNKEL (reference sequence).

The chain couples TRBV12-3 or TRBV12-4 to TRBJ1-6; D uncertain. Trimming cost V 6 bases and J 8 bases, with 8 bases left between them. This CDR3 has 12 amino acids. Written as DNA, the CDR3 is TGTGCCAGCAGAGTACTAGATTCACCCCTCCACTTT. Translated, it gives CASRVLDSPLHF.

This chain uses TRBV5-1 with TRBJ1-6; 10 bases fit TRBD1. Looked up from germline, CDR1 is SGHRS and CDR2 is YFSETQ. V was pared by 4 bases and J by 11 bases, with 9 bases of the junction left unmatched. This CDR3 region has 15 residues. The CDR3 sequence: CASSPSGTGVAPLHF. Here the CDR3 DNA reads TGCGCCAGCAGCCCGTCCGGGACAGGGGTTGCACCCCTCCACTTT.

The DNA of the CDR3 is TGTGCCAGCAGCTTTGGCGGACTAGCGGGGAGCTCCTACGAGCAGTACTTC. Translation: CASSFGGLAGSSYEQYF. The chain is built from TRBV7-9 and TRBJ2-7, with 12 positions matching TRBD2. Germline V CDR1 and CDR2: SEHNR, FQNEAQ (reference sequence). With V trimmed by 3 bases and J by 0 bases, 6 bases remained unmatched. This CDR3 contains 17 residues.

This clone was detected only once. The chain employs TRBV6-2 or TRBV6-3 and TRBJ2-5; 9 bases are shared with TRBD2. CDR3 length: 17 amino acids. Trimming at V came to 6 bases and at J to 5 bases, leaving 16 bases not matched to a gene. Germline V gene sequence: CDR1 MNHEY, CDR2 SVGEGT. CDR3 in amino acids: CASSSSAGLALQETQYF. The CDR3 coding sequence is TGTGCCAGCAGCTCCTCGGCGGGACTAGCCTTACAGGAGACCCAGTACTTC.

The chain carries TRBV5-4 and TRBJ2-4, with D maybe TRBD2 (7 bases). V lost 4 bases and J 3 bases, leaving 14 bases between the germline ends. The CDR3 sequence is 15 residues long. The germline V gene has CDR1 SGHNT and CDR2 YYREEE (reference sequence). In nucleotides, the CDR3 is TGTGCCAGCAGCGTAAGGGGAGGGGGCAAAAACATTCAGTACTTC. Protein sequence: CASSVRGGGKNIQYF.

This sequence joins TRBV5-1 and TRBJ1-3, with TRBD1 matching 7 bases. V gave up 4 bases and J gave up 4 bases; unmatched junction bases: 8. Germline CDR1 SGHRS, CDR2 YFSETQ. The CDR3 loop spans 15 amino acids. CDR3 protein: CASSLDRAGGNTIYF. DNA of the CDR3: TGCGCCAGCAGCCTTGACAGGGCGGGAGGAAACACCATATATTTT.

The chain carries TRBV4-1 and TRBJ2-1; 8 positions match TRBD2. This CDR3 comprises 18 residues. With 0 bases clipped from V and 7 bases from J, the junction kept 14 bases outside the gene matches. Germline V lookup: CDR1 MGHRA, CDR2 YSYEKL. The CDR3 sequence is CASSQDPLLGLAGNEQFF. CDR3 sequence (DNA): TGCGCCAGCAGCCAAGATCCCCTCCTGGGGCTAGCGGGTAATGAGCAGTTCTTC.

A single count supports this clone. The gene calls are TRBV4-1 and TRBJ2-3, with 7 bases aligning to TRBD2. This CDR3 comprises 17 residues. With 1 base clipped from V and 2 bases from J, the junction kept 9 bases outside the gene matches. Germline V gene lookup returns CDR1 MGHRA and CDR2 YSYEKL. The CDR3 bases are TGCGCCAGCAGCCAAGTGGCCGGGACTATCCTCACAGATACGCAGTATTTT. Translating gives CASSQVAGTILTDTQYF.

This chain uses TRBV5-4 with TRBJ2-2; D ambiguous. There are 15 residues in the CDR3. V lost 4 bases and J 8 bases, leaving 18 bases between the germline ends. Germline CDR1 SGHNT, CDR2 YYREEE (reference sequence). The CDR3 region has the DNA TGTGCCAGCAGCCCCCGCCCAGTGGCCTTGGGGGAGCTGTTTTTT. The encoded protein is CASSPRPVALGELFF.

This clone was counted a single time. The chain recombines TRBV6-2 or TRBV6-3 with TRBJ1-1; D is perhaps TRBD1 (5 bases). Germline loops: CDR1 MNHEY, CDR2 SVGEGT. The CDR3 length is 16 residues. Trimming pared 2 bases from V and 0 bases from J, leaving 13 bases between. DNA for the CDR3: TGTGCCAGCAGTTACACCCCCCGGGGGGTGAACACTGAAGCTTTCTTT. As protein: CASSYTPRGVNTEAFF.

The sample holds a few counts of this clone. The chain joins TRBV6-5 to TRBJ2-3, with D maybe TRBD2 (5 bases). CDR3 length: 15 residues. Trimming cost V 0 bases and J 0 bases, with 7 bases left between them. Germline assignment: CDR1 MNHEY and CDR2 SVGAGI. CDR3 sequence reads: CASSYSERSTDTQYF. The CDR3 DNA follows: TGTGCCAGCAGTTACTCAGAGCGGAGCACAGATACGCAGTATTTT.

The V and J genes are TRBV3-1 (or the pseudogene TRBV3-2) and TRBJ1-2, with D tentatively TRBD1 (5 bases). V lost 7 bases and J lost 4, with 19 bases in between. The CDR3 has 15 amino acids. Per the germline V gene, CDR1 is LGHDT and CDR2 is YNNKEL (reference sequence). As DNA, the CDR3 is TGTGCCAGCACCCAGGGCCGGGGATCTGCCTATGGCTACACCTTC. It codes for CASTQGRGSAYGYTF.

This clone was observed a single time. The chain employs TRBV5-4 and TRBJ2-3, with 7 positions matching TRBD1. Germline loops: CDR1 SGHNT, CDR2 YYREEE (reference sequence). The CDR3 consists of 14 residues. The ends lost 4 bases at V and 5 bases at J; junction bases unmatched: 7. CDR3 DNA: TGTGCCAGCAGCCCGCCACAGGGGCGAGATACGCAGTATTTT. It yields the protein CASSPPQGRDTQYF.

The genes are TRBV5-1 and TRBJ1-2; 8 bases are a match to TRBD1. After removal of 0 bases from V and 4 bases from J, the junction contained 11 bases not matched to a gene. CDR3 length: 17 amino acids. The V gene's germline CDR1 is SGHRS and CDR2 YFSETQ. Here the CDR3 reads CASSLGGQGRILYGYTF. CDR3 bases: TGCGCCAGCAGCTTGGGAGGACAGGGCAGAATCCTCTATGGCTACACCTTC.

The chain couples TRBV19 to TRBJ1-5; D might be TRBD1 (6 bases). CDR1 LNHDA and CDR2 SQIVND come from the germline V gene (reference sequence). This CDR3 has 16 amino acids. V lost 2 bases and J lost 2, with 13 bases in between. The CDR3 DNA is TGTGCCAGTAGTATAAGCAGGGGATCGGGCAATCAGCCCCAGCATTTT. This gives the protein CASSISRGSGNQPQHF.

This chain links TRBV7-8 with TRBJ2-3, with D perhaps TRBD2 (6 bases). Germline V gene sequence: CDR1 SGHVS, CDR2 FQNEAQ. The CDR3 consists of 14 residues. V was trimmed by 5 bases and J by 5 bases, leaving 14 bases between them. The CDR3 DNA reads TGTGCCAGCAGCGAGACGGGGGTGTTAGATACGCAGTATTTT. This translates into CASSETGVLDTQYF.

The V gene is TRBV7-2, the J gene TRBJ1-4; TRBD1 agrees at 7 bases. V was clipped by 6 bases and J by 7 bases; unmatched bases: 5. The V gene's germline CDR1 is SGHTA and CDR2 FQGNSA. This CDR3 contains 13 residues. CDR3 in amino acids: CASSRQGGEKLFF. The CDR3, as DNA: TGTGCCAGCAGTCGACAGGGCGGTGAAAAACTGTTTTTT.

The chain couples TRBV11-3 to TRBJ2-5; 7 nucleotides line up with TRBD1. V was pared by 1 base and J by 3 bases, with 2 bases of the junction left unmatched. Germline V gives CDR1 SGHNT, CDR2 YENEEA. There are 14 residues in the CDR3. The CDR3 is CASSLGDREETQYF. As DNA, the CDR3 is TGTGCCAGCAGCTTAGGGGACAGAGAAGAGACCCAGTACTTC.

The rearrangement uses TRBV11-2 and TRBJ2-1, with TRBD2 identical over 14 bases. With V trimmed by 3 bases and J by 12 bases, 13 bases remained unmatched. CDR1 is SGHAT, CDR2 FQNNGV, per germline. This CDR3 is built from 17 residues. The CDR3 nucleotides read TGTGCCAGCAGCTTCTCCGGGACTAGCGGGAGTCAGGGGCGGCAGTTCTTC. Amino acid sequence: CASSFSGTSGSQGRQFF.

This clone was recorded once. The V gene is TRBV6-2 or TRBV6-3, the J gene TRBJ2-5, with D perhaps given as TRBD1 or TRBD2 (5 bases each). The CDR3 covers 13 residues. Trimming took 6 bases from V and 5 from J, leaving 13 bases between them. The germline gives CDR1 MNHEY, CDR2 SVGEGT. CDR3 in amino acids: CASSRGARETQYF. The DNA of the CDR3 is TGTGCCAGCAGCCGGGGCGCCCGGGAGACCCAGTACTTC.

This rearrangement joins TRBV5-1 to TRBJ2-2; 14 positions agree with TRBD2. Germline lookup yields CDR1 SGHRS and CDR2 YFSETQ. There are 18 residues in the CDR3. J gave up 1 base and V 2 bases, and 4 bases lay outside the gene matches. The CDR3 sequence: CASSFLGLAGGNTGELFF. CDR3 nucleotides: TGCGCCAGCAGCTTTCTAGGACTAGCGGGAGGGAACACCGGGGAGCTGTTTTTT.

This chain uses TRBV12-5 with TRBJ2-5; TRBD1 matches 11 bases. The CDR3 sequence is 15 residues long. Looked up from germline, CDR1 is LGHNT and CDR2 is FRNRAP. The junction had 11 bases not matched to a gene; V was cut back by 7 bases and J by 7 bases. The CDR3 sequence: CASAPDVDRGLTQYF. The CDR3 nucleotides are TGTGCTAGTGCCCCGGACGTGGACAGGGGGCTGACCCAGTACTTC.

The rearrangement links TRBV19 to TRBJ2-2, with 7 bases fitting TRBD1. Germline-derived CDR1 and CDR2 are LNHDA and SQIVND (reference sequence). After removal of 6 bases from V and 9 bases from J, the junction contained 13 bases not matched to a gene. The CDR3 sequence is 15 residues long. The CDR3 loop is CASRREETGNRELFF. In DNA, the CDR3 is TGTGCCAGTAGGAGAGAGGAGACAGGGAACAGGGAGCTGTTTTTT.

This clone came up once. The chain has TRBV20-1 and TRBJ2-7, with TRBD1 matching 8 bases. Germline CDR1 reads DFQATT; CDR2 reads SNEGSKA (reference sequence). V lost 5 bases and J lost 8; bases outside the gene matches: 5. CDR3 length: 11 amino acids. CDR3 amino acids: CSALGQGQQYF. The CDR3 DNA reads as TGCAGTGCTCTCGGACAGGGTCAGCAGTACTTC.

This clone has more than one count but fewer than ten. Written as DNA, the CDR3 is TGTGCCAGCAAAGCTAGCGTTTGGACCGGGGAGCTGTTTTTT. Its protein is CASKASVWTGELFF. The J gene is TRBJ2-2, the V gene TRBV6-5; TRBD2 might be the D (6 bases). Germline V gives CDR1 MNHEY, CDR2 SVGAGI. The CDR3 spans 14 residues. Trimming left V 7 bases short and J 5 bases short, with 14 bases between.

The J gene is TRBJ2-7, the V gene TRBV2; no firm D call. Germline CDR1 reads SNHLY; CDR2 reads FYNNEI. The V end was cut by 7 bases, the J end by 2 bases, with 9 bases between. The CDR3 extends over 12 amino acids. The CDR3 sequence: CASTPRAYEQYF. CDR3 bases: TGTGCCAGCACCCCACGGGCCTACGAGCAGTACTTC.

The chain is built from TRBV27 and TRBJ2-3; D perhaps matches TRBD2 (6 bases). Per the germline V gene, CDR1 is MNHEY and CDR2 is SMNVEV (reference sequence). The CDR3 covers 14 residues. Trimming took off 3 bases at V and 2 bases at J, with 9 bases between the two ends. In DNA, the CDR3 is TGTGCCAGCAGTTTGGGACTGCACACAGATACGCAGTATTTT. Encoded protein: CASSLGLHTDTQYF.

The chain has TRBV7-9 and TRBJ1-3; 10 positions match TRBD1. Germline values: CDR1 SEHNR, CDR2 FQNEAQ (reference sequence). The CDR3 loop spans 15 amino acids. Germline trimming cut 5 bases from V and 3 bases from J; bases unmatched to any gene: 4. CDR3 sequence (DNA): TGTGCCAGCAGCATGGGACAGGGGAATGGAAACACCATATATTTT. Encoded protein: CASSMGQGNGNTIYF.

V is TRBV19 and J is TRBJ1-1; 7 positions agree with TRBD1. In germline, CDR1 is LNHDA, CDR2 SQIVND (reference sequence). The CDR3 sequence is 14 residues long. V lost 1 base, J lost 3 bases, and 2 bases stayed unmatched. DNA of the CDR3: TGTGCCAGTAGTATAGGACAGGGCTACACTGAAGCTTTCTTT. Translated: CASSIGQGYTEAFF.